Listed below are T cell receptor beta chains from one sample, sequenced in a study of blood T cell repertoires in COVID-19. Clones were sequenced by immunoSEQ multiplex PCR, and TCRdb holds only the in-frame ones, with some missing. This sample has about 250,000 clones; about 80% occur once, and the top ten carry roughly 10%. The sequencing input was peripheral blood. The receptors shown here come from a man older than 75 with acute or convalescent COVID-19. CDR3s include the opening cysteine and the closing phenylalanine or tryptophan.

CASSAGTSGRNEQFF	TRBJ2-1	TRBV2
CASSRGGLIDYGYTF	TRBJ1-2	TRBV2
CASSGQGASSGANVLTF	TRBJ2-6	TRBV18
CASSRQGTNYGYTF	TRBJ1-2	TRBV3-1/TRBV3-2
CASSFQQIDGELFF	TRBJ2-2	TRBV5-1
CASSPPGGLATGELFF	TRBJ2-2	TRBV11-2
CASSPRTENTEAFF	TRBJ1-1	TRBV18
CASIQVTYNEQFF	TRBJ2-1	TRBV2
CASSIGRVTYNEQFF	TRBJ2-1	TRBV19
CASSIGPYGHEQYF	TRBJ2-7	TRBV19
CASSSHSGSSYNEQFF	TRBJ2-1	TRBV5-1
CASSSGQGGPGANVLTF	TRBJ2-6	TRBV5-1
CASSPQGASGYTF	TRBJ1-2	TRBV18
CASSLASFVYNEQFF	TRBJ2-1	TRBV7-2
CASSSMVRGNGYTF	TRBJ1-2	TRBV28
CASEGTGDHNQPQHF	TRBJ1-5	TRBV28
CASSTGPGIGELFF	TRBJ2-2	TRBV18
CASGRAYEQYF	TRBJ2-7	TRBV6-6
CASSPPPGQGLYGVYEQYF	TRBJ2-7	TRBV18
CASSPVPGRGTEAFF	TRBJ1-1	TRBV19
CASSLGLAVVNEQFF	TRBJ2-1	TRBV5-1
CAGWTGVQPQHF	TRBJ1-5	TRBV6-4
CASSPLDRGNPNYGYTF	TRBJ1-2	TRBV18
CASSLTGGNYGYTF	TRBJ1-2	TRBV28
CSVKLAANQETQYF	TRBJ2-5	TRBV29-1
CASSLFGEGYNEQFF	TRBJ2-1	TRBV5-1
CASSSFHRREAATNEKLFF	TRBJ1-4	TRBV5-6
CASSGTRGTGGYEQYF	TRBJ2-7	TRBV25-1
CATSDTTGVTDTQYF	TRBJ2-3	TRBV24-1
CASSLMSPRTGPEQYF	TRBJ2-7	TRBV7-2
CASRYTGGGETQYF	TRBJ2-5	TRBV6-5
CASSPLSGQPQHF	TRBJ1-5	TRBV6-6
CASSPSPRSQETQYF	TRBJ2-5	TRBV3-1/TRBV3-2
CASSSPKGHGEQYF	TRBJ2-7	TRBV5-1
CASSRGGSDGYTF	TRBJ1-2	TRBV5-1
CASSPVQDSPLHF	TRBJ1-6	TRBV18
CASSERGVGNTIYF	TRBJ1-3	TRBV10-2
CASSTRQGYNSPLHF	TRBJ1-6	TRBV6-5
CASSPGTSGRAFETQYF	TRBJ2-5	TRBV7-3
CASSLGGGSNQPQHF	TRBJ1-5	TRBV28
CSVGRQGAGTGELFF	TRBJ2-2	TRBV29-1
CAISESGTSWADTQYF	TRBJ2-3	TRBV10-3
CASSEEDGNQPQHF	TRBJ1-5	TRBV6-4
CASSLGAAGGQDTQYF	TRBJ2-3	TRBV7-6